These 12 T cell receptor beta chains were sequenced from one sample in a study of human T cells and chemical hapten exposure. Stated time point: pre-sensitization, week 0. Treatment denoted: therapeutic diphenylcyclopropenone sensitization with weekly scalp DPC. TCRdb reprocessed the RACE reads with MiXCR, giving one entry per CDR3 protein. The data hold 300,000 to 450,000 distinct CDR3 sequences, with 5% to 6.5% observed a single time. Source: whole blood, taken in connection with sensitization to the hapten diphenylcyclopropenone (DPC). Receptors originate from a woman aged 45 to 65 with alopecia areata. Some clones in this sample may be carry-over from other donors' samples.

Remarks on this clonotype: This clone may be a read error of a much larger clone one base away. This chain links TRBV3-1 with TRBJ2-7; D call uncertain. The CDR3 extends over 13 amino acids. Germline V CDR1 and CDR2: LGHDT, YNNKEL (reference sequence). CDR3 DNA: TGTGCCGGCAGCCAAGATAGAACAGACGAGCAGTACTTC. This encodes CAGSQDRTDEQYF.

This clonotype showed up many times. The V call is TRBV6-1, the J call TRBJ2-7, with 10 bases identical to TRBD2. V dropped 3 bases and J dropped 6; count of bases not matched to a gene: 2. The length of the CDR3 is 13 residues. The germline gives CDR1 MNHNS, CDR2 SASEGT. The CDR3 region has the DNA TGTGCCAGCAGTGAGGTAGCGGGGGGCGAGCAGTACTTC. This sequence encodes CASSEVAGGEQYF.

This clonotype was counted at least ten times. The chain links TRBV4-3 to TRBJ2-3; 10 bases line up with TRBD2. Germline CDR1 and CDR2: LGHNA and YSLEER. The CDR3 consists of 16 residues. V lost 2 bases and J lost 4; bases outside the gene matches: 6. The CDR3 DNA reads TGCGCCAGCAGCCAACGATCTAGCGGGAGAGCAGATACGCAGTATTTT. Translated: CASSQRSSGRADTQYF.

This clonotype was counted between two and nine times. This rearrangement joins TRBV9 to TRBJ1-2; TRBD1 matches at 8 bases. The V gene's germline CDR1 is SGDLS and CDR2 YYNGEE. The CDR3 extends over 15 amino acids. Trimming removed 0 bases from V and 5 bases from J; junction bases left unmatched: 6. The CDR3 here is CASSVAPGGSYGYTF. DNA for the CDR3: TGTGCCAGCAGCGTAGCCCCAGGGGGCTCGTATGGCTACACCTTC.

This clonotype was recorded at least ten times. The gene calls are TRBV7-2 and TRBJ2-2, with D possibly being TRBD2 (7 bases). V lost 5 bases and J lost 6, with 19 bases in between. Per germline, CDR1 SGHTA and CDR2 FQGNSA. CDR3 length: 16 residues. In nucleotides, the CDR3 is TGTGCCAGCAGCGTAGGGGCGGGGGCGGCCCCCGGGGAGCTGTTTTTT. Translating gives CASSVGAGAAPGELFF.

In its sample, this clonotype was seen many times. V and J are TRBV4-2 and TRBJ2-7; the D gene could be TRBD1 or TRBD2 (5 bases each). V lost 1 base, J lost 6 bases, and 16 bases lay in between. This CDR3 is 15 amino acids long. Germline V gene lookup returns CDR1 LGHNA and CDR2 YNFKEQ. The CDR3 DNA is TGTGCCAGCAGCCAAGTAAAGAGTACGGGGCGCGAGCAGTACTTC. Protein sequence: CASSQVKSTGREQYF.

The rearrangement joins TRBV7-2 to TRBJ1-1; D uncertain. The CDR3 extends over 12 amino acids. V lost 2 bases to trimming and J lost 11 bases, with 12 bases between them. CDR1 is SGHTA and CDR2 is FQGNSA in the germline V gene. For the CDR3, the DNA is TGTGCCAGCAGCTTAAGGAATATTAGGGCTTTCTTT. Protein product: CASSLRNIRAFF.

This clonotype turned up a few times. V gene TRBV15 combines with J gene TRBJ2-6; tentative D call: TRBD2 (5 bases). The germline V gene has CDR1 LNHNV and CDR2 YYDKDF (reference sequence). V was clipped by 0 bases and J by 0 bases, with 6 bases between them. The CDR3 is 16 amino acids. The CDR3: CATSRDLASGANVLTF. DNA of the CDR3: TGTGCCACCAGCAGAGATCTAGCCTCTGGGGCCAACGTCCTGACTTTC.

This clonotype was seen ten or more times. The gene calls are TRBV29-1 and TRBJ2-5; a possible D gene is TRBD1 (6 bases). Germline CDR1 is SQVTM and CDR2 is ANQGSEA. The CDR3 contains 12 residues. Trimming took off 6 bases at V and 5 bases at J, with 13 bases between the two ends. The CDR3 is CSVTGVQETQYF. The CDR3 region has the DNA TGCAGCGTGACAGGTGTCCAGGAGACCCAGTACTTC. Supplemented by reference TRBV29-1 and TRBJ2-5, the full variable domain reads SAVISQKPSRDICQRGTSLTIQCQVDSQVTMMFWYRQQPGQSLTLIATANQGSEATYESGFVIDKFPISRPNLTFSTLTVSNMSPEDSSIYLCSVTGVQETQYFGPGTRLLVL.

This clonotype occurred many times. The genes are TRBV10-3 and TRBJ2-1, with 9 bases matching TRBD1. The trim removed 7 bases at V and 7 bases at J, leaving 2 bases unmatched. Germline V lookup: CDR1 ENHRY, CDR2 SYGVKD. CDR3 length equals 12 residues. CDR3 residues: CAIKTGGNEQFF. DNA for the CDR3: TGTGCCATCAAGACAGGGGGGAATGAGCAGTTCTTC.

This clonotype was recorded at least ten times. The gene calls are TRBV29-1 and TRBJ2-7, with TRBD1 matching 7 bases. V dropped 6 bases and J dropped 6; count of bases not matched to a gene: 8. The CDR3 extends over 12 amino acids. In germline, CDR1 is SQVTM, CDR2 ANQGSEA. The CDR3 nucleotides read TGCAGCGTGAACAGGGGCCCGGGCGAGCAGTACTTC. It is translated as CSVNRGPGEQYF.

This clonotype came up many times. The chain couples TRBV7-9 to TRBJ2-2; 7 positions agree with TRBD2. Germline assignment: CDR1 SEHNR and CDR2 FQNEAQ (reference sequence). J was trimmed by 5 bases and V by 5 bases; bases with no gene match: 11. This CDR3 is 16 amino acids long. CDR3 amino acids: CASSPFEGGPTGELFF. The CDR3 DNA sequence: TGTGCCAGCAGCCCTTTTGAGGGAGGGCCAACCGGGGAGCTGTTTTTT.